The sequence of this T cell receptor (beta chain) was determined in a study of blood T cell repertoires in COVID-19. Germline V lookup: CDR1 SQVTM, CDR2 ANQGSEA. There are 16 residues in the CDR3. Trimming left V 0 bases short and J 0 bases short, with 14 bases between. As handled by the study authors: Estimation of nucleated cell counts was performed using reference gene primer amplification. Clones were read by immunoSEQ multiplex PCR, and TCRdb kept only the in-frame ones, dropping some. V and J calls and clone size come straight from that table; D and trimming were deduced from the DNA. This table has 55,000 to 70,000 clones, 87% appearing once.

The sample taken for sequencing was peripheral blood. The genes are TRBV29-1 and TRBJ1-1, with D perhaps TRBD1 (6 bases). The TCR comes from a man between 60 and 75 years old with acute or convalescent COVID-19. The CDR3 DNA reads TGCAGCGTTGAAGATCGGGGGGCTGCAATGAACACTGAAGCTTTCTTT. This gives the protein CSVEDRGAAMNTEAFF.